The 28 T cell receptor beta chains reported below all come from one sample, sequenced in a study of shared clonotypes between healthy human individuals. The assay was immunoSEQ multiplex PCR, and TCRdb's table has in-frame clones only and misses some. Counted here are millions of clones, 95% occurring once; the ten biggest clones make up approximately 0.13%. Sequencing was performed on naive CD4+ T cells sorted from blood. Subset: CD45RA+ positively selected. The receptors shown here come from a young man in good health.

About this clone itself: Other DNA sequences from this sample encode an identical CDR3 as well. The chain combines TRBV5-1 with TRBJ2-3; 8 bases line up with TRBD2. Trimming took 0 bases from V and 5 from J; bases not matched to a gene: 5. Germline V lookup: CDR1 SGHRS, CDR2 YFSETQ. This CDR3 spans 15 amino acids. The CDR3 region is CASSLGTSGRDTQYF. The CDR3 DNA is TGCGCCAGCAGCTTGGGAACTAGCGGACGAGATACGCAGTATTTT.

The rearrangement joins TRBV11-2 to TRBJ1-1, with D unclear. The CDR3 extends over 14 amino acids. Germline loops: CDR1 SGHAT, CDR2 FQNNGV. Trimming cost V 6 bases and J 0 bases, with 11 bases left between them. Here the CDR3 reads CASRQVGLNTEAFF. CDR3 DNA sequence: TGTGCCAGCAGACAAGTGGGATTGAACACTGAAGCTTTCTTT.

Points on this clone: This sample includes further DNA sequences coding for the same CDR3. The rearrangement uses TRBV5-1 and TRBJ1-1, with no clear D. With 0 bases removed from V and 6 bases from J, the gap between germline ends came to 9 bases. CDR3 size: 13 residues. Germline values: CDR1 SGHRS, CDR2 YFSETQ. The CDR3 region has the DNA TGCGCCAGCAGCTTGGAAGGTTGGGCTGAAGCTTTCTTT. It is translated as CASSLEGWAEAFF.

The V call is TRBV10-3, the J call TRBJ2-5, with D unclear. Trimming stripped 6 bases from V and 2 bases from J, with 13 bases between. Germline assignment: CDR1 ENHRY and CDR2 SYGVKD. The CDR3 is 14 amino acids. CDR3 sequence reads: CAISANGPQETQYF. DNA for the CDR3: TGTGCCATCAGCGCGAACGGACCACAAGAGACCCAGTACTTC.

The chain has TRBV6-1 and TRBJ2-7, with 7 bases fitting TRBD1. Trimming at V came to 0 bases and at J to 3 bases, leaving 5 bases not matched to a gene. CDR1 is MNHNS and CDR2 is SASEGT in the germline V gene. The CDR3 sequence is 15 residues long. This chain's CDR3 is CASSEAHTGVYEQYF. The CDR3 nucleotides are TGTGCCAGCAGTGAAGCACATACAGGGGTCTACGAGCAGTACTTC.

J is TRBJ1-6 and V is TRBV5-4; no firm D call. The CDR3 spans 16 residues. CDR1 SGHNT and CDR2 YYREEE come from the germline V gene (reference sequence). V lost 0 bases, J lost 6 bases, and 13 bases lay in between. The CDR3 region has the DNA TGTGCCAGCAGCTTGGGGGGAAGGGCGTTTAATTCACCCCTCCACTTT. Translation gives CASSLGGRAFNSPLHF. Using reference TRBV5-4 and TRBJ1-6 for the parts outside the CDR3, the full variable domain is ETGVTQSPTHLIKTRGQQVTLRCSSQSGHNTVSWYQQALGQGPQFIFQYYREEENGRGNFPPRFSGLQFPNYSSELNVNALELDDSALYLCASSLGGRAFNSPLHFGNGTRLTVT.

The rearrangement uses TRBV19 and TRBJ1-2, with 9 bases aligning to TRBD1. The CDR3 totals 14 residues. The germline V gene encodes CDR1 LNHDA and CDR2 SQIVND (reference sequence). V gave up 9 bases and J gave up 5 bases; unmatched junction bases: 10. CDR3 coding DNA: TGTGCCAGCAAAGAACAGGGGGCCGGGTATGGCTACACCTTC. It codes for CASKEQGAGYGYTF.

For the CDR3, the DNA is TGTGCCAGCAGTTTAGTCTACCCCTACAATGAGCAGTTCTTC. The encoded protein is CASSLVYPYNEQFF. The chain links TRBV27 to TRBJ2-1; unclear D gene. V was clipped by 2 bases and J by 2 bases, with 7 bases between them. This CDR3 is built from 14 residues. Germline CDR1 is MNHEY and CDR2 is SMNVEV (reference sequence).

The rearrangement uses TRBV11-3 and TRBJ2-2; TRBD1 matches at 7 bases. The germline gives CDR1 SGHNT, CDR2 YENEEA. The CDR3 consists of 18 residues. V shed 1 base and J 1 base; nucleotides not matched to a gene: 9. In DNA form, the CDR3 reads TGTGCCAGCAGCTTAGGGGACAGACTTTTGGGGAACACCGGGGAGCTGTTTTTT. Encoded protein: CASSLGDRLLGNTGELFF.

The V call is TRBV5-6, the J call TRBJ2-5; TRBD2 matches at 14 bases. CDR3 length: 17 residues. The V segment lost 4 bases and the J segment 5 bases; nucleotides outside the gene matches: 10. Germline V CDR1 and CDR2: SGHDT, YYEEEE. This CDR3 reads CASSLATSGRGGETQYF. CDR3 coding DNA: TGTGCCAGCAGCCTAGCGACTAGCGGGAGGGGAGGGGAGACCCAGTACTTC. Full variable domain (rest looked up from reference TRBV5-6 and TRBJ2-5): DAGVTQSPTHLIKTRGQQVTLRCSPKSGHDTVSWYQQALGQGPQFIFQYYEEEERQRGNFPDRFSGHQFPNYSSELNVNALLLGDSALYLCASSLATSGRGGETQYFGPGTRLLVL.

The CDR3: CASSLAFGVFF. DNA for the CDR3: TGTGCCAGCAGCTTAGCTTTTGGGGTGTTTTTT. The chain carries TRBV7-2 and TRBJ2-2, with no clear D. This CDR3 has 11 residues. Germline V gene lookup returns CDR1 SGHTA and CDR2 FQGNSA. V lost 0 bases and J 15 bases, leaving 8 bases between the germline ends.

The chain couples TRBV6-5 to TRBJ1-1; a weak D match, TRBD1 (6 bases). The CDR3 contains 15 residues. V lost 2 bases and J 0 bases, leaving 10 bases between the germline ends. Germline V lookup: CDR1 MNHEY, CDR2 SVGAGI. The CDR3 here is CASSYGGSLNTEAFF. CDR3 nucleotide sequence: TGTGCCAGCAGTTACGGGGGCAGCCTGAACACTGAAGCTTTCTTT.

CDR3: CSVGRGTDYNEQFF. The CDR3, as DNA: TGCAGCGTCGGGCGTGGGACAGACTACAATGAGCAGTTCTTC. V gene TRBV29-1 combines with J gene TRBJ2-1; 7 positions match TRBD1. The CDR3 sequence is 14 residues long. CDR1 and CDR2 (germline): SQVTM, ANQGSEA. Trimming took 6 bases from V and 3 from J; bases not matched to a gene: 8.

Concerning this clone: Other DNA sequences in this specimen translate into the identical CDR3. The chain combines TRBV30 with TRBJ2-3, with TRBD2 identical over 13 bases. This CDR3 comprises 14 residues. The junction had 0 bases not matched to a gene; V was cut back by 3 bases and J by 3 bases. The germline CDR1 and CDR2 sequences are GTSNPN and SVGIG (reference sequence). CDR3: CAWRLAGGTDTQYF. CDR3 nucleotides: TGTGCCTGGAGACTAGCGGGGGGGACAGATACGCAGTATTTT.

The chain employs TRBV30 and TRBJ2-5; possible D gene TRBD2, 6 bases. This CDR3 is 14 amino acids long. Deletions cut 5 bases from V and 5 bases from J, with 18 bases between. Germline CDR1 is GTSNPN and CDR2 is SVGIG (reference sequence). In DNA form, the CDR3 reads TGTGCCTGGGGCATACCGACGGGGAGGGAGACCCAGTACTTC. This sequence encodes CAWGIPTGRETQYF.

The chain employs TRBV10-2 and TRBJ2-3; D may match TRBD1 or TRBD2 (7 bases each). The V gene's germline CDR1 is WSHSY and CDR2 SAAADI. The CDR3 extends over 15 amino acids. Between the trimmed V and J ends, which lost 8 bases and 3 bases, there was a span of 18 bases. The CDR3: CASRGEGAWTDTQYF. The CDR3 region has the DNA TGCGCCAGCCGGGGGGAGGGGGCCTGGACAGATACGCAGTATTTT.

Here the CDR3 reads CASSLGIALLDYGYTF. Here the CDR3 DNA reads TGCGCCAGCAGCTTGGGCATAGCACTATTAGACTATGGCTACACCTTC. J is TRBJ1-2 and V is TRBV5-1; D remains ambiguous. Trimming removed 0 bases at V and 3 bases at J, with 15 bases between. Germline V gene sequence: CDR1 SGHRS, CDR2 YFSETQ. This CDR3 region has 16 residues.

The chain uses TRBV19 and TRBJ2-7; TRBD1 is a possible D gene (6 bases). The V end was cut by 6 bases, the J end by 1 base, with 16 bases between. The germline V gene has CDR1 LNHDA and CDR2 SQIVND (reference sequence). This CDR3 contains 15 residues. The chain's CDR3 is CASSIQGRPSYEQYF. The CDR3, as DNA: TGTGCCAGTAGCATACAGGGACGGCCTTCCTACGAGCAGTACTTC. The whole variable domain, filled in from reference TRBV19 and TRBJ2-7, reads DGGITQSPKYLFRKEGQNVTLSCEQNLNHDAMYWYRQDPGQGLRLIYYSQIVNDFQKGDIAEGYSVSREKKESFPLTVTSAQKNPTAFYLCASSIQGRPSYEQYFGPGTRLTVT.

The chain recombines TRBV7-2 with TRBJ1-3, with D uncertain. CDR1 is SGHTA, CDR2 FQGNSA, per germline. The CDR3 is 16 residues long. V gave up 3 bases and J gave up 0 bases, with 12 bases separating them. The CDR3 DNA sequence: TGTGCCAGCAGCTTCTGGGGTCACAGCTCTGGAAACACCATATATTTT. This translates into CASSFWGHSSGNTIYF.

The chain carries TRBV2 and TRBJ2-5, with 7 bases that match TRBD2. Germline V CDR1 and CDR2: SNHLY, FYNNEI. The trim removed 2 bases at V and 5 bases at J, leaving 8 bases unmatched. The CDR3 consists of 15 residues. The CDR3 region is CASSEQGREAETQYF. The CDR3 DNA reads as TGTGCCAGCAGTGAACAGGGTCGGGAGGCGGAGACCCAGTACTTC.

This rearrangement joins TRBV30 to TRBJ2-2; 11 bases map to TRBD2. The CDR3 totals 14 residues. V was pared by 8 bases and J by 4 bases, with 6 bases of the junction left unmatched. CDR1 GTSNPN and CDR2 SVGIG come from the germline V gene (reference sequence). The CDR3, as DNA: TGTGCCCTTGGACTAGCGGGTTTCACCGGGGAGCTGTTTTTT. Protein sequence: CALGLAGFTGELFF.

This chain joins TRBV30 and TRBJ2-7; TRBD2 agrees at 8 bases. This CDR3 is built from 12 residues. The V gene's germline CDR1 is GTSNPN and CDR2 SVGIG (reference sequence). The V and J ends lost 4 bases and 9 bases, in that order; junction bases with no gene match: 8. CDR3 loop: CAWTGGRGLQYF. CDR3 nucleotides: TGTGCCTGGACGGGGGGGCGAGGGTTGCAGTACTTC.

The chain joins TRBV5-1 to TRBJ2-5; D call uncertain. V lost 4 bases and J lost 2, with 9 bases in between. The CDR3 is made up of 13 amino acids. The germline V gene has CDR1 SGHRS and CDR2 YFSETQ. This CDR3 reads CASSDGVQETQYF. The CDR3 nucleotides read TGCGCCAGCAGCGACGGCGTTCAAGAGACCCAGTACTTC. Full variable domain (missing parts from reference TRBV5-1 and TRBJ2-5): KAGVTQTPRYLIKTRGQQVTLSCSPISGHRSVSWYQQTPGQGLQFLFEYFSETQRNKGNFPGRFSGRQFSNSRSEMNVSTLELGDSALYLCASSDGVQETQYFGPGTRLLVL.

A word on this clone: The same CDR3 also results from other DNA sequences found in this sample. The chain couples TRBV11-2 to TRBJ2-5, with D hard to call. Germline assignment: CDR1 SGHAT and CDR2 FQNNGV. The CDR3 loop spans 11 amino acids. V shed 3 bases and J shed 5 bases, with 4 bases lying between them. DNA of the CDR3: TGTGCCAGCAGCTTCGGGGAGACCCAGTACTTC. It encodes CASSFGETQYF.

This clone was counted a single time. Other DNA sequences within the sample encode an identical CDR3. The chain carries TRBV18 and TRBJ1-6; D is undetermined. The V end lost 1 base, the J end lost 8 bases, and 6 bases lay between the germline ends. CDR1 is KGHSH, CDR2 LQKENI, per germline. CDR3 length: 13 residues. CDR3 region: CASSPLADSPLHF. CDR3 coding DNA: TGTGCCAGCTCACCACTTGCTGATTCACCCCTCCACTTT.

The chain is built from TRBV5-1 and TRBJ1-2; 7 nucleotides match TRBD1. The germline CDR1 and CDR2 sequences are SGHRS and YFSETQ. J was trimmed by 1 base and V by 2 bases; bases with no gene match: 5. The CDR3 has 15 residues. DNA for the CDR3: TGCGCCAGCAGCTTAGAGGGGGCACATAACTATGGCTACACCTTC. It codes for CASSLEGAHNYGYTF.

The chain couples TRBV4-1 to TRBJ2-5; 13 nucleotides match TRBD2. The junction had 1 base not matched to a gene; V was cut back by 3 bases and J by 0 bases. Germline CDR1 reads MGHRA; CDR2 reads YSYEKL. The CDR3 has 16 residues. The CDR3 loop reads CASSQGLAGNQETQYF. The CDR3 DNA follows: TGCGCCAGCAGCCAGGGACTAGCGGGGAACCAAGAGACCCAGTACTTC.

The V and J genes are TRBV5-1 and TRBJ2-7; tentative D call: TRBD1 (5 bases). This CDR3 is built from 14 residues. Germline-derived CDR1 and CDR2 are SGHRS and YFSETQ. Trimming shortened V by 2 bases and J by 2 bases, and 11 bases separated the two germline ends. The CDR3 protein is CASSLGVLPYEQYF. The CDR3 nucleotides read TGCGCCAGCAGCTTAGGGGTCCTGCCCTACGAGCAGTACTTC.